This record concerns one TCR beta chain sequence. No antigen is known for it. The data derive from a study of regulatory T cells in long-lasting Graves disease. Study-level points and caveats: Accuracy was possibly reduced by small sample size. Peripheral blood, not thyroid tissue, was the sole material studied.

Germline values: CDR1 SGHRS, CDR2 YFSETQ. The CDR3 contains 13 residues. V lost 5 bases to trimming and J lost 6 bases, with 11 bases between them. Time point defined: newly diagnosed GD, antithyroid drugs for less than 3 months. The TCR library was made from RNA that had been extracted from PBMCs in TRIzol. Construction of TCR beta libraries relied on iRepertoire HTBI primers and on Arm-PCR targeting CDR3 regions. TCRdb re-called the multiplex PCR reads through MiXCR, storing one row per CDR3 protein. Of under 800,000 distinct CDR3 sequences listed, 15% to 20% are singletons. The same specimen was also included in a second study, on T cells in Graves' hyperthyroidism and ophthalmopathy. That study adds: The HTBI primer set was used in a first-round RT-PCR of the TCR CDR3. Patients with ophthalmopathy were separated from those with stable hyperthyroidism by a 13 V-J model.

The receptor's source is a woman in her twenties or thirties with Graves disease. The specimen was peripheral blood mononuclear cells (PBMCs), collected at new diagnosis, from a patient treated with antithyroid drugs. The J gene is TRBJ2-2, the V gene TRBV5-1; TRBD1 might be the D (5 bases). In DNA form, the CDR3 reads TGCGCCAGCAGACCAGGGCTTGCCGGGGAGCTGTTTTTT. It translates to CASRPGLAGELFF. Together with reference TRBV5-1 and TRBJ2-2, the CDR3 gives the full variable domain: KAGVTQTPRYLIKTRGQQVTLSCSPISGHRSVSWYQQTPGQGLQFLFEYFSETQRNKGNFPGRFSGRQFSNSRSEMNVSTLELGDSALYLCASRPGLAGELFFGEGSRLTVL.